This is a list of T cell receptor beta chains from one sample in a study of T-cell reconstitution after alpha-beta-depleted transplantation in children. From the PCR reads, TCRdb called clonotypes with MiXCR, one entry per CDR3 protein. The sample carries hundreds of thousands of distinct CDR3 sequences, around 17% recorded once. The specimen comprised PBMCs from the stem cell graft donor, sampled from the stem cell graft. Receptor source: a human donor who donated a stem cell graft to a child with acute myeloid leukemia. The CDR3 runs from the conserved cysteine through the conserved F or W. D genes are given only for firm matches. Size tells how often a clone was seen (once, few, many) or the class of an expanded clone, and some rows leave it out.

clone_size: NA; d_call: NA; j_call: TRBJ2-6; v_call: TRBV15; cdr3_nt: TGTGCCACCAGCAGTACCTACCCCTCTGGGGCCAACGTCCTGACTTTC; cdr3_aa: CATSSTYPSGANVLTF
clone_size: NA; d_call: NA; j_call: TRBJ2-5; v_call: TRBV7-2; cdr3_nt: TGTGCCAGCAGCTTAGATCGGGGAAGCAAAGAGACCCAGTACTTC; cdr3_aa: CASSLDRGSKETQYF
clone_size: many; d_call: TRBD2; j_call: TRBJ2-1; v_call: TRBV20-1; cdr3_nt: TGCAGTGCTAGAGAATCGAGCGGGGGCTCGAATGAGCAGTTCTTC; cdr3_aa: CSARESSGGSNEQFF
clone_size: NA; d_call: NA; j_call: TRBJ2-7; v_call: TRBV5-1; cdr3_nt: TGCGCCAGCAGCTTCGACAGCATTCCCTACGAGCAGTACTTC; cdr3_aa: CASSFDSIPYEQYF
clone_size: NA; d_call: TRBD1; j_call: TRBJ1-1; v_call: TRBV7-3; cdr3_nt: TGTGCCAGCAGCTCAACAGGGGGGACAGGGAACACTGAAGCTTTCTTT; cdr3_aa: CASSSTGGTGNTEAFF
clone_size: many; d_call: NA; j_call: TRBJ1-1; v_call: TRBV20-1; cdr3_nt: TGCAGTGCTAGACCTCTTGACAGGATTGAAGCTTTCTTT; cdr3_aa: CSARPLDRIEAFF
clone_size: many; d_call: TRBD1; j_call: TRBJ1-1; v_call: TRBV20-1; cdr3_nt: TGCAGTGCTAGAGGGACAGGGAGGAACACTGAAGCTTTCTTT; cdr3_aa: CSARGTGRNTEAFF
clone_size: NA; d_call: NA; j_call: TRBJ1-3; v_call: TRBV28; cdr3_nt: TGTGCCAGCACCTCGTGGGAAAACACCATATATTTT; cdr3_aa: CASTSWENTIYF
clone_size: few; d_call: TRBD1; j_call: TRBJ2-3; v_call: TRBV4-3; cdr3_nt: TGCGCCAGCAGCCAAGTCCGGGACAGGGTAACAGATACGCAGTATTTT; cdr3_aa: CASSQVRDRVTDTQYF
clone_size: few; d_call: NA; j_call: TRBJ1-1; v_call: TRBV4-1; cdr3_nt: TGCGCCAGCAGCCAGTCCGAGGGGACGGGCACTGAAGCTTTCTTT; cdr3_aa: CASSQSEGTGTEAFF
clone_size: NA; d_call: TRBD2; j_call: TRBJ2-1; v_call: TRBV12-3/TRBV12-4; cdr3_nt: TGTGCCAGCAGTTTTCGGCTAGCGGCCTACAATGAGCAGTTCTTC; cdr3_aa: CASSFRLAAYNEQFF
clone_size: many; d_call: NA; j_call: TRBJ1-3; v_call: TRBV20-1; cdr3_nt: TGCAGTGCTAGCGACACTGGAAACACCATATATTTT; cdr3_aa: CSASDTGNTIYF
clone_size: NA; d_call: NA; j_call: TRBJ1-3; v_call: TRBV4-3; cdr3_nt: TGCGCCAGCAGCCAAGATCTTAGAGGGTACGGAAACACCATATATTTT; cdr3_aa: CASSQDLRGYGNTIYF
clone_size: few; d_call: TRBD1; j_call: TRBJ1-5; v_call: TRBV20-1; cdr3_nt: TGCAGTGCTCGCGGACAGGGGACTAGCAATCAGCCCCAGCATTTT; cdr3_aa: CSARGQGTSNQPQHF
clone_size: many; d_call: TRBD1; j_call: TRBJ1-2; v_call: TRBV10-3; cdr3_nt: TGTGCCATCACTGTGACAGGGGCTTTCAATGGCTACACCTTC; cdr3_aa: CAITVTGAFNGYTF
clone_size: once; d_call: NA; j_call: TRBJ1-5; v_call: TRBV12-3/TRBV12-4; cdr3_nt: TGTGCCAGCAGTTTAGAGGGCCCAGGGGCTCAGCCCCAGCATTTT; cdr3_aa: CASSLEGPGAQPQHF
clone_size: few; d_call: NA; j_call: TRBJ2-4; v_call: TRBV5-6; cdr3_nt: TGTGCCAGCAGCTTCCAAGTAGCCAAAAACATTCAGTACTTC; cdr3_aa: CASSFQVAKNIQYF
clone_size: many; d_call: NA; j_call: TRBJ1-1; v_call: TRBV29-1; cdr3_nt: TGCAGCGTTGACAGGACTGAAGCTTTCTTT; cdr3_aa: CSVDRTEAFF
clone_size: few; d_call: NA; j_call: TRBJ1-5; v_call: TRBV2; cdr3_nt: TGTGCCAGCAGTCCTGACAGGATCAATCAGCCCCAGCATTTT; cdr3_aa: CASSPDRINQPQHF
clone_size: many; d_call: TRBD2; j_call: TRBJ2-5; v_call: TRBV20-1; cdr3_nt: TGCAGTGCTACCGGGACTAGCGGGTACCAAGAGACCCAGTACTTC; cdr3_aa: CSATGTSGYQETQYF
clone_size: many; d_call: TRBD1; j_call: TRBJ1-3; v_call: TRBV20-1; cdr3_nt: TGCAGTGCTTTACAGGGGGCGCGGGGAAACACCATATATTTT; cdr3_aa: CSALQGARGNTIYF
clone_size: NA; d_call: NA; j_call: TRBJ2-6; v_call: TRBV12-3/TRBV12-4; cdr3_nt: TGTGCCAGCAATCGGGCAGGGAGATACTCTGGGGCCAACGTCCTGACTTTC; cdr3_aa: CASNRAGRYSGANVLTF
clone_size: few; d_call: NA; j_call: TRBJ1-2; v_call: TRBV7-8; cdr3_nt: TGTGCCAGCAGCTTAGTGAAAGGGACCTACTATGGCTACACCTTC; cdr3_aa: CASSLVKGTYYGYTF
clone_size: once; d_call: NA; j_call: TRBJ1-1; v_call: TRBV6-4; cdr3_nt: TGTGCCAGCAGGACCGGGGATGGTGAAGCTTTCTTT; cdr3_aa: CASRTGDGEAFF
clone_size: few; d_call: NA; j_call: TRBJ2-3; v_call: TRBV7-2; cdr3_nt: TGTGCCAGCAGCTCCAGACAGCGCACAGATACGCAGTATTTT; cdr3_aa: CASSSRQRTDTQYF
clone_size: NA; d_call: NA; j_call: TRBJ2-1; v_call: TRBV7-9; cdr3_nt: TGTGCCAGCAGTCCAATAGGGAACGCCGCTCATGAGCAGTTCTTC; cdr3_aa: CASSPIGNAAHEQFF
clone_size: few; d_call: TRBD1; j_call: TRBJ2-4; v_call: TRBV6-5; cdr3_nt: TGTGCCAGCAGTTACGCAGGACAGGGACTAGCCAAAAACATTCAGTACTTC; cdr3_aa: CASSYAGQGLAKNIQYF
clone_size: few; d_call: TRBD1; j_call: TRBJ2-7; v_call: TRBV5-1; cdr3_nt: TGCGCCAGCAGCTTAGGACAGGGGCGGTACGAGCAGTACTTC; cdr3_aa: CASSLGQGRYEQYF
clone_size: NA; d_call: NA; j_call: TRBJ1-1; v_call: TRBV7-2; cdr3_nt: TGTGCCAGCAGCTTACTTGCAAGGAACACTGAAGCTTTCTTT; cdr3_aa: CASSLLARNTEAFF
clone_size: few; d_call: NA; j_call: TRBJ2-5; v_call: TRBV20-1; cdr3_nt: TGCAGTGCTAGAAGGAGGGGCTGGGAGACCCAGTACTTC; cdr3_aa: CSARRRGWETQYF
clone_size: few; d_call: TRBD1; j_call: TRBJ1-5; v_call: TRBV12-3/TRBV12-4; cdr3_nt: TGTGCCAGTCAAGCCGGGACAGGGGGCTGGCAGCCCCAGCATTTT; cdr3_aa: CASQAGTGGWQPQHF